This TCR beta chain was captured in a study of blood T cell repertoires in COVID-19 (dated by TCRdb to about 2020). About the full investigation: Samples covering the acute and convalescent phases of COVID-19 were provided by collaborators in the United States, Italy and Spain. The prospective study material was composed of cDNA or gDNA derived from T cells, B-cell-depleted T cells, or PBMCs. Subjects who had been exposed to COVID-19, were actively infected with it, or had recovered from it provided the deeply sampled blood TCRbeta repertoires that made up the dataset. The repertoires were released in a freely available public database meant as a resource for research on the immune response to SARS-CoV-2. Samples came from the ongoing ImmuneRACE study (first 160 participants) plus 1,254 subjects from 6 global collaborators. The sample metadata nearly always contained a de-identified subject ID, COVID-19 status, age in years and sex. Where available, HLA class I and class II types were obtained from metadata supplied by the sample provider rather than from assay-based typing.

Overall study results and their limits: The quantity of clinical and demographic metadata differed by source and by participant and was supplied without curation.

The collaborating institutions used their own protocols to collect whole blood in K2EDTA tubes. For TCRbeta analysis, collaborator samples were shipped as frozen whole blood, as isolated PBMCs, or as DNA extracted from either sample type. Via the germline V gene, CDR1 is SGHTS and CDR2 YDEGEE. Including the terminal cysteine and valine, the CDR3 comprises 18 residues. The kept DNA is CDR3 alone, 54 bases in frame from the first base. V and J are truncated by 3 bases and 0 bases respectively, leaving an intervening sequence of 22 bases. This clone occurred a few times. No cognate antigen has been identified for it. Base-call qualities are not available, and no considerably larger clone is one nucleotide away. TCRbeta CDR3 regions were amplified from genomic DNA by means of the immunoSEQ Assay, a bias-controlled multiplex PCR. The published analysis was carried out like this. Nucleated cell counts per sample were estimated from amplification of reference gene primers within the assay. Sequence reads were collapsed and filtered to measure the absolute abundance of every unique TCRbeta CDR3 rearrangement. For each sample, productive Simpson clonality was calculated as the square root of Simpson's diversity index over productive rearrangements. The table was pulled from immuneACCESS by TCRdb, which kept in-frame rearrangements only. Such tables lose some clones; where checked, under half of the loss comes from unresolved V genes, and the rest has no known cause. D and trimming come from the DNA, and the V and J calls and clone size come from that table. The sample table records more than 75,000 clones; 80% to 90% of these occur just once. The ten biggest clones cover approximately 25% of the sample.

Sequenced: peripheral blood. This TCR was recovered from a man aged 60 to 75 with acute or convalescent COVID-19. Rearrangement joined TRBV5-8 to TRBJ2-7; TRBD1 is a possible D gene, resting on 6 matching bases. The nucleotides are TGTGCCAGCAGCTCTCTGACCCGGCAGGGGCCAAGCTCCTACGAGCAGTACGTC. Its amino acids are CASSSLTRQGPSSYEQYV.